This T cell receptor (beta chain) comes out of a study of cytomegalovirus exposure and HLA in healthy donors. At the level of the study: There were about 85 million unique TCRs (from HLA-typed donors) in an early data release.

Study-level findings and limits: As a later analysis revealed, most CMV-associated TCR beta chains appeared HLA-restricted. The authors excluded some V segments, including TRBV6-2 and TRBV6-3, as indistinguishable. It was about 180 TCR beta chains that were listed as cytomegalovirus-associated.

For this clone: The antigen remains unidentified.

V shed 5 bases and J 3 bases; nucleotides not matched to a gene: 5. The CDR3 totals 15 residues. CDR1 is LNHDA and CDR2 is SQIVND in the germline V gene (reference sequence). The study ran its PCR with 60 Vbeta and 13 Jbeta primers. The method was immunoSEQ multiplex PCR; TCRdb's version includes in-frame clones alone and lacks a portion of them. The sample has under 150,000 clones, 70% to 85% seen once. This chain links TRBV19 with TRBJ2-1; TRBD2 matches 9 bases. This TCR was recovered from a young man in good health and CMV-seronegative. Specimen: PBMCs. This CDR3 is CASSPLAGSYNEQFF. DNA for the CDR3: TGTGCCAGTAGTCCTCTAGCGGGGAGCTACAATGAGCAGTTCTTC.